The T cell receptor beta chain under discussion was sequenced for a study of response to subunit inactivated influenza vaccine. The CDR3 covers 17 residues. Germline V gives CDR1 LGHNA, CDR2 YNFKEQ. V gave up 0 bases and J gave up 7 bases; unmatched junction bases: 9. In this sample, this clonotype turned up a few times. Via MiXCR, TCRdb re-called the RT-PCR reads, giving one row per CDR3 protein. The repertoire consists of 500,000 to 550,000 distinct CDR3 sequences, with 7.6% occurring once and the leading ten covering 10% to 15%. The material sequenced was PBMCs from blood, taken roughly 24 months after vaccination. The sequence derives from a man in his fifties or sixties who received an inactivated influenza vaccine. This chain joins TRBV4-2 and TRBJ2-6; 7 bases fit TRBD1. CDR3 DNA: TGTGCCAGCAGCCAAGAATTACAGGGGCCGGGAGCCAACGTCCTGACTTTC. It translates to CASSQELQGPGANVLTF.